The 21 T cell receptor beta chains below were found in one sample sequenced in a study of graft-versus-host responses after intestinal transplantation. For these receptors, no antigen is known. Measured with immunoSEQ multiplex PCR; TCRdb has only the in-frame clones, and not every one. The sample holds about 150,000 clones, over 90% seen once. Sequences were derived from unstimulated CD4+ T cells sorted from spleen or lymph node cells, sampled before intestinal transplant. These receptors all stem from a human donor who received an intestinal transplant.

The V and J genes are TRBV5-4 and TRBJ1-4; D perhaps matches TRBD1 (6 bases). V shed 4 bases and J shed 6 bases, with 13 bases lying between them. Germline CDR1 SGHNT, CDR2 YYREEE (reference sequence). The CDR3 runs 14 residues. The CDR3 DNA sequence: TGTGCCAGCAGCCCCGTCAGGGGTGATGAAAAACTGTTTTTT. Translated, it gives CASSPVRGDEKLFF. Variable domain in full (rest from reference TRBV5-4 and TRBJ1-4): ETGVTQSPTHLIKTRGQQVTLRCSSQSGHNTVSWYQQALGQGPQFIFQYYREEENGRGNFPPRFSGLQFPNYSSELNVNALELDDSALYLCASSPVRGDEKLFFGSGTQLSVL.

This sequence joins TRBV15 and TRBJ2-1; D might be TRBD1 or TRBD2, each matching 5 bases. CDR1 is LNHNV, CDR2 YYDKDF, per germline (reference sequence). The CDR3 contains 15 residues. With 1 base removed from V and 7 bases from J, the gap between germline ends came to 14 bases. Here the CDR3 DNA reads TGTGCCACCAGCAGAGGAAGCCCTGAGGGGAATGAGCAGTTCTTC. Its translation: CATSRGSPEGNEQFF.

The rearrangement uses TRBV13 and TRBJ2-1; D gene uncertain. Germline lookup yields CDR1 PRHDT and CDR2 FYEKMQ (reference sequence). V was clipped by 7 bases and J by 0 bases, with 22 bases between them. There are 18 residues in the CDR3. The CDR3 region has the DNA TGTGCCAGCAAACAAACTTACACCCCACCGAGCTCCTACAATGAGCAGTTCTTC. Translated, it gives CASKQTYTPPSSYNEQFF.

About this clone itself: Other nucleotide sequences from this sample produce the same CDR3. This chain connects TRBV6-5 to TRBJ2-7; a weak D match, TRBD2 (5 bases). This CDR3 has 11 residues. The V gene lost 5 bases and the J gene lost 7 bases, with 9 bases spanning the gap. Per germline, CDR1 MNHEY and CDR2 SVGAGI. CDR3 region: CASSVGVEQYF. The DNA of the CDR3 is TGTGCCAGCAGTGTCGGGGTGGAGCAGTACTTC.

The chain is built from TRBV6-1 and TRBJ1-5; D gene uncertain. The CDR3 runs to 13 residues. CDR1 and CDR2 from the germline V gene are MNHNS and SASEGT. With 7 bases removed from V and 3 bases from J, the gap between germline ends came to 10 bases. CDR3 residues: CASNTAFNQPQHF. The CDR3 DNA is TGTGCCAGCAATACAGCCTTCAATCAGCCCCAGCATTTT.

This clone came up a few times. The chain has TRBV19 and TRBJ1-3; tentatively, D is TRBD1 (6 bases). Between the trimmed V and J ends, which lost 5 bases and 0 bases, there was a span of 14 bases. This CDR3 has 16 residues. Germline CDR1 reads LNHDA; CDR2 reads SQIVND (reference sequence). CDR3 loop: CASSFLTGPSGNTIYF. In nucleotides, the CDR3 is TGTGCCAGTAGTTTCTTGACAGGCCCCTCTGGAAACACCATATATTTT.

This clone has more than one count but fewer than ten. This chain joins TRBV7-9 and TRBJ1-5; D remains unclear. V was shortened by 1 base and J by 0 bases, with 13 bases between the two germline ends. This CDR3 comprises 17 residues. CDR1 and CDR2 (germline): SEHNR, FQNEAQ (reference sequence). CDR3 residues: CASSLGSAGYSNQPQHF. DNA of the CDR3: TGTGCCAGCAGCTTAGGTTCGGCAGGATATAGCAATCAGCCCCAGCATTTT.

CDR3 loop: CASSFLAGETQYF. The DNA of the CDR3 is TGTGCCAGCAGCTTCCTAGCGGGAGAGACCCAGTACTTC. The chain uses TRBV5-4 and TRBJ2-5; 8 bases map to TRBD2. The CDR3 loop spans 13 amino acids. Trimming took 2 bases from V and 4 from J; bases not matched to a gene: 1. Germline CDR1 reads SGHNT; CDR2 reads YYREEE (reference sequence).

The rearrangement joins TRBV25-1 to TRBJ2-3, with TRBD2 matching 11 bases. Trimming took 3 bases from V and 4 from J; bases not matched to a gene: 6. CDR1 is MGHDK and CDR2 is SYGVNS in the germline V gene. This CDR3 is 16 amino acids long. The CDR3 DNA reads as TGTGCCAGCAGTGACCTGACTAGCGGGAAACCAGATACGCAGTATTTT. It yields the protein CASSDLTSGKPDTQYF.

V gene TRBV4-3 combines with J gene TRBJ2-4; D is undetermined. The germline V gene encodes CDR1 LGHNA and CDR2 YSLEER. The CDR3 is made up of 17 amino acids. Trimming left V 0 bases short and J 1 base short, with 13 bases between. CDR3 loop: CASSQEPPRAAKNIQYF. Written as DNA, the CDR3 is TGCGCCAGCAGCCAAGAACCCCCAAGGGCGGCCAAAAACATTCAGTACTTC.

The chain has TRBV4-2 and TRBJ2-1; D gene ambiguous. The CDR3 contains 14 residues. V lost 1 base and J lost 8, with 12 bases in between. Germline CDR1 and CDR2: LGHNA and YNFKEQ. The CDR3 reads CASSQGTSPDEQFF. CDR3 DNA sequence: TGTGCCAGCAGCCAAGGGACCAGTCCCGATGAGCAGTTCTTC.

The chain couples TRBV11-2 to TRBJ2-7; 8 nucleotides match TRBD2. V was pared by 2 bases and J by 6 bases, with 3 bases of the junction left unmatched. Germline CDR1 and CDR2: SGHAT and FQNNGV. The CDR3 contains 13 residues. CDR3 residues: CASSLFAGGEQYF. Here the CDR3 DNA reads TGTGCCAGCAGCTTATTCGCGGGAGGCGAGCAGTACTTC.

V usage is TRBV9 and J usage is TRBJ1-1; 7 bases match TRBD1. The J segment lost 1 base and the V segment lost 4 bases, leaving 10 bases of the junction unmatched. This CDR3 has 16 amino acids. Germline V gene lookup returns CDR1 SGDLS and CDR2 YYNGEE. This CDR3 is CASSRIQGSANTEAFF. CDR3 DNA: TGTGCCAGCAGCCGAATACAGGGGTCGGCGAACACTGAAGCTTTCTTT.

V and J are TRBV6-5 and TRBJ2-7; D is unclear. Germline V CDR1 and CDR2: MNHEY, SVGAGI. This CDR3 has 14 amino acids. V was pared by 0 bases and J by 6 bases, with 12 bases between. The CDR3: CASSYSLTVSEQYF. The CDR3 nucleotides are TGTGCCAGCAGTTACTCGCTTACCGTTTCCGAGCAGTACTTC.

The chain is built from TRBV19 and TRBJ1-5; no definite D call. This CDR3 is built from 14 residues. The germline V and J ends were trimmed by 8 bases and 5 bases, with 16 bases remaining between them. Germline CDR1 reads LNHDA; CDR2 reads SQIVND (reference sequence). The CDR3 DNA is TGTGCCAGTGCTGGAGCCACACGCCATCAGCCCCAGCATTTT. Translated, it gives CASAGATRHQPQHF. The full variable domain, in which reference TRBV19 and TRBJ1-5 provide the parts outside the CDR3, is DGGITQSPKYLFRKEGQNVTLSCEQNLNHDAMYWYRQDPGQGLRLIYYSQIVNDFQKGDIAEGYSVSREKKESFPLTVTSAQKNPTAFYLCASAGATRHQPQHFGDGTRLSIL.

The table lists this clone with a count of one. The chain recombines TRBV27 with TRBJ2-7, with no clear D. In germline, CDR1 is MNHEY, CDR2 SMNVEV (reference sequence). This CDR3 comprises 13 residues. Trimming shortened V by 2 bases and J by 2 bases, and 7 bases separated the two germline ends. The CDR3 coding sequence is TGTGCCAGCAGTTTAATCGCAGCCTACGAGCAGTACTTC. This sequence encodes CASSLIAAYEQYF.

The V gene is TRBV15, the J gene TRBJ2-7; TRBD2 aligns across 7 bases. Germline values: CDR1 LNHNV, CDR2 YYDKDF (reference sequence). After removal of 3 bases from V and 3 bases from J, the junction contained 11 bases not matched to a gene. This CDR3 region has 16 residues. CDR3 region: CATSRASGFGIYEQYF. CDR3 bases: TGTGCCACCAGCAGGGCTAGCGGCTTCGGGATCTACGAGCAGTACTTC.

This clone was observed a single time. CDR3 DNA sequence: TGTGCCAGCAGTTATGGAGGGACAGGGCTTCGGGAGCAGTACTTC. The encoded protein is CASSYGGTGLREQYF. The V and J genes are TRBV28 and TRBJ2-7; 9 positions match TRBD1. With 4 bases clipped from V and 7 bases from J, the junction kept 11 bases outside the gene matches. The germline V gene has CDR1 MDHEN and CDR2 SYDVKM. The CDR3 totals 15 residues.

As concerns this clone: The conserved closing phenylalanine or tryptophan is absent in this CDR3, likely reflecting a read error. The chain has TRBV18 and TRBJ1-1, with 9 bases lining up with TRBD1. CDR3 size: 14 residues. The germline V gene encodes CDR1 KGHSH and CDR2 LQKENI. J was trimmed by 7 bases and V by 3 bases; bases with no gene match: 6. In DNA form, the CDR3 reads TGTGCCAGCTCACCCCCGGGACAGGGTGGTGAAGCTTTCCTT. Its translation is CASSPPGQGGEAFL.

This clone showed up just once. The rearrangement uses TRBV19 and TRBJ1-1; D is unclear. The length of the CDR3 is 15 residues. The V and J ends lost 3 bases and 4 bases respectively, with 15 bases between them. CDR1 LNHDA and CDR2 SQIVND come from the germline V gene (reference sequence). This CDR3 is CASSIRISGVTEAFF. In DNA form, the CDR3 reads TGTGCCAGTAGTATCCGGATCTCTGGGGTCACTGAAGCTTTCTTT.

The genes are TRBV7-6 and TRBJ2-1; D is tentatively TRBD1 or TRBD2 (5 bases each). The CDR3 runs to 16 residues. V was cut by 2 bases and J by 6 bases, with 17 bases left in between. CDR1 and CDR2 (germline): SGHVS, FNYEAQ. Written as DNA, the CDR3 is TGTGCCAGCAGCTTAAGTCTGAGGGGAACTGGCAATGAGCAGTTCTTC. Its translation: CASSLSLRGTGNEQFF.